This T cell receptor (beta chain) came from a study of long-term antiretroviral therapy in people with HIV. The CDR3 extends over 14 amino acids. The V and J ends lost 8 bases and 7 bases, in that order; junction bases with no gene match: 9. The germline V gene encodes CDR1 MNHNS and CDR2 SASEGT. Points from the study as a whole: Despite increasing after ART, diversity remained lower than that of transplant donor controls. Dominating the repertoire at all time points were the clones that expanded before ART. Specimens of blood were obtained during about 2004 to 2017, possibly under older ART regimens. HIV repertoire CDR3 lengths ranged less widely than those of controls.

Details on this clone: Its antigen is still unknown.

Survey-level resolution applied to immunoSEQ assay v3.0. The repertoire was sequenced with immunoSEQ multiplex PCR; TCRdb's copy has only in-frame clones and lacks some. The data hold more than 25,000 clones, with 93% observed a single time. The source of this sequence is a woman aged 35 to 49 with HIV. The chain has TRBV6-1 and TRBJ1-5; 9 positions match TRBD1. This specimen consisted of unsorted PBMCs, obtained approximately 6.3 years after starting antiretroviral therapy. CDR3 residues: CASLTDRGWQPQHF. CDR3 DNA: TGTGCCAGCTTGACGGACAGGGGTTGGCAGCCCCAGCATTTT.